One and the same sample provided the 24 T cell receptor beta chains below, sequenced in a study of blood T cell repertoires in COVID-19. TCRdb's table, derived via immunoSEQ multiplex PCR, lists solely in-frame clones and lacks some. The table includes about 150,000 clones, about 86% detected once. Material: peripheral blood. The receptors shown here come from a man aged 70 or older with acute or convalescent COVID-19.

The chain uses TRBV27 and TRBJ2-7, with TRBD2 matching 8 bases. V trimming: 6 bases; J trimming: 2 bases; junction bases outside the gene matches: 9. There are 15 residues in the CDR3. In germline, CDR1 is MNHEY, CDR2 SMNVEV (reference sequence). The CDR3 DNA is TGTGCCAGCAGGCTCGCTAGCGGGCGTACCTACGAGCAGTACTTC. It codes for CASRLASGRTYEQYF.

This chain connects TRBV7-8 to TRBJ2-1; no clear D gene. Germline assignment: CDR1 SGHVS and CDR2 FQNEAQ. This CDR3 has 15 amino acids. The V end lost 5 bases, the J end lost 0 bases, and 11 bases lay between the germline ends. CDR3 residues: CASSPTISSYNEQFF. In nucleotides, the CDR3 is TGTGCCAGCAGCCCGACAATTAGCTCCTACAATGAGCAGTTCTTC. The whole variable domain, remainder taken from reference TRBV7-8 and TRBJ2-1, is GAGVSQSPRYKVAKRGQDVALRCDPISGHVSLFWYQQALGQGPEFLTYFQNEAQLDKSGLPSDRFFAERPEGSVSTLKIQRTQQEDSAVYLCASSPTISSYNEQFFGPGTRLTVL.

The genes are TRBV9 and TRBJ1-6, with D possibly being TRBD1 (5 bases). V lost 4 bases to trimming and J lost 7 bases, with 15 bases between them. Germline CDR1 SGDLS, CDR2 YYNGEE. CDR3 length: 15 amino acids. Here the CDR3 reads CASSPTRARNSPLHF. CDR3 nucleotides: TGTGCCAGCAGCCCCACCAGGGCGCGGAATTCACCCCTCCACTTT. Together with reference TRBV9 and TRBJ1-6, the CDR3 gives the full variable domain: DSGVTQTPKHLITATGQRVTLRCSPRSGDLSVYWYQQSLDQGLQFLIQYYNGEERAKGNILERFSAQQFPDLHSELNLSSLELGDSALYFCASSPTRARNSPLHFGNGTRLTVT.

The rearrangement uses TRBV7-6 and TRBJ2-7, with 7 bases identical to TRBD1. CDR3 length: 14 amino acids. V lost 5 bases to trimming and J lost 7 bases; unmatched junction nucleotides: 11. Germline V CDR1 and CDR2: SGHVS, FNYEAQ. This CDR3 is CASSPNRGQGEQYF. CDR3 bases: TGTGCCAGCAGCCCCAACAGGGGCCAGGGGGAGCAGTACTTC.

This clone was picked up a small number of times. The chain uses TRBV19 and TRBJ2-7, with D maybe TRBD1 (5 bases). Trimming stripped 3 bases from V and 3 bases from J, with 9 bases between. This CDR3 spans 13 amino acids. The V gene's germline CDR1 is LNHDA and CDR2 SQIVND (reference sequence). The CDR3 nucleotides read TGTGCCAGTAGTATCGCCAGGGACTACGAGCAGTACTTC. This sequence encodes CASSIARDYEQYF.

CDR3 loop: CASSQVLAGGSTDTQYF. Written as DNA, the CDR3 is TGCGCCAGCAGCCAAGTTCTAGCGGGAGGGTCAACAGATACGCAGTATTTT. This chain connects TRBV4-3 to TRBJ2-3; TRBD2 matches 12 bases. With V trimmed by 1 base and J by 3 bases, 5 bases remained unmatched. There are 17 residues in the CDR3. Germline V gene sequence: CDR1 LGHNA, CDR2 YSLEER.

The rearrangement links TRBV6-5 to TRBJ1-4; possible D gene TRBD1, 5 bases. The CDR3 is 15 residues long. Germline CDR1 is MNHEY and CDR2 is SVGAGI. V shed 7 bases and J shed 7 bases, with 19 bases lying between them. The CDR3 sequence: CASKYSGGVVEKLFF. The CDR3 bases are TGTGCCAGCAAGTACAGTGGGGGGGTGGTTGAAAAACTGTTTTTT.

This chain links TRBV6-5 with TRBJ2-5, with 7 bases aligning to TRBD2. Germline values: CDR1 MNHEY, CDR2 SVGAGI. V lost 7 bases to trimming and J lost 5 bases; unmatched junction nucleotides: 13. The CDR3 extends over 15 amino acids. In DNA form, the CDR3 reads TGTGCCAGCATTTTATTCGGCGGGAGTACGGAGACCCAGTACTTC. It yields the protein CASILFGGSTETQYF.

This chain connects TRBV19 to TRBJ2-1; 10 nucleotides match TRBD2. This CDR3 contains 16 residues. Germline V gives CDR1 LNHDA, CDR2 SQIVND (reference sequence). The J segment lost 5 bases and the V segment lost 1 base, leaving 5 bases of the junction unmatched. The CDR3 DNA sequence: TGTGCCAGTAGTATAGGAAGCGGGAGGGCCCACAATGAGCAGTTCTTC. Its translation is CASSIGSGRAHNEQFF. Based on the CDR3 plus reference TRBV19 and TRBJ2-1, the full variable domain is DGGITQSPKYLFRKEGQNVTLSCEQNLNHDAMYWYRQDPGQGLRLIYYSQIVNDFQKGDIAEGYSVSREKKESFPLTVTSAQKNPTAFYLCASSIGSGRAHNEQFFGPGTRLTVL.

The chain recombines TRBV6-5 with TRBJ1-2, with a tentative D call TRBD1 (6 bases). The CDR3 runs 15 residues. The V end was cut by 6 bases, the J end by 8 bases, with 22 bases between. In germline, CDR1 is MNHEY, CDR2 SVGAGI. This CDR3 reads CASSQGWQGVHGYTF. The CDR3 region has the DNA TGTGCCAGCAGCCAGGGGTGGCAGGGAGTACACGGCTACACCTTC.

The rearrangement joins TRBV6-2 or TRBV6-3 to TRBJ2-7; 12 positions agree with TRBD1. With 2 bases clipped from V and 5 bases from J, the junction kept 4 bases outside the gene matches. Germline CDR1 is MNHEY and CDR2 is SVGEGT. The CDR3 is 15 residues long. CDR3: CASSYAGTGGHEQYF. As DNA, the CDR3 is TGTGCCAGCAGTTACGCTGGGACAGGGGGCCACGAGCAGTACTTC.

The chain carries TRBV28 and TRBJ2-7; D may be TRBD2 (6 bases). CDR1 and CDR2 (germline): MDHEN, SYDVKM. Trimming pared 2 bases from V and 6 bases from J, leaving 11 bases between. CDR3 length equals 13 residues. This chain's CDR3 is CASSLSGGFEQYF. CDR3 bases: TGTGCCAGCAGTTTAAGTGGAGGGTTCGAGCAGTACTTC.

The chain carries TRBV3-1 (or the pseudogene TRBV3-2) and TRBJ1-2; 9 bases map to TRBD1. CDR1 and CDR2 from the germline V gene are LGHDT and YNNKEL (reference sequence). The CDR3 runs to 14 residues. V trimming: 2 bases; J trimming: 8 bases; junction bases outside the gene matches: 6. In nucleotides, the CDR3 is TGTGCCAGCAGCCAACTACAGGGGGCGGAGGGCTACACCTTC. It specifies CASSQLQGAEGYTF.

V usage is TRBV5-3 and J usage is TRBJ2-2; 8 bases align to TRBD1. TRBV5-3 falls under the ORF class, with uncertain function. Losses at the gene ends were 0 bases for V and 6 bases for J; bases not matched to a gene: 4. The CDR3 loop spans 15 amino acids. The CDR3 DNA is TGTGCCAGAAGCTTGGGGGCAGGGGGCCCCGGGGAGCTGTTTTTT. As protein: CARSLGAGGPGELFF.

V usage is TRBV6-2 or TRBV6-3 and J usage is TRBJ2-5; maybe TRBD1 (6 bases). This CDR3 comprises 14 residues. V shed 5 bases and J shed 3 bases, with 13 bases lying between them. The germline CDR1 and CDR2 sequences are MNHEY and SVGEGT. CDR3 in amino acids: CASSAPGQEETQYF. The CDR3 coding sequence is TGTGCCAGCAGTGCCCCGGGACAAGAAGAGACCCAGTACTTC.

V and J are TRBV10-3 and TRBJ2-2; 7 nucleotides match TRBD2. V lost 6 bases and J lost 5; bases outside the gene matches: 9. The CDR3 totals 15 residues. From germline, CDR1 is ENHRY and CDR2 SYGVKD. The CDR3 coding sequence is TGTGCCATCAGCAGGGACTACGGAACAACCGGGGAGCTGTTTTTT. Translation gives CAISRDYGTTGELFF.

CDR3 sequence reads: CASTTGVAGPYEQYF. The CDR3 DNA reads as TGTGCCAGCACGACGGGGGTAGCGGGACCCTACGAGCAGTACTTC. V usage is TRBV11-2 and J usage is TRBJ2-7, with TRBD2 matching over 8 bases. Germline CDR1 SGHAT, CDR2 FQNNGV. The CDR3 is made up of 15 amino acids. J was trimmed by 2 bases and V by 7 bases; bases with no gene match: 10.

The chain employs TRBV27 and TRBJ2-2; possibly TRBD2 for D (5 bases). The CDR3 has 15 residues. Germline-derived CDR1 and CDR2 are MNHEY and SMNVEV (reference sequence). V lost 6 bases and J 1 base, leaving 12 bases between the germline ends. Here the CDR3 DNA reads TGTGCCAGCAGAAGTTACGGGGAGAACACCGGGGAGCTGTTTTTT. It translates to CASRSYGENTGELFF.

J is TRBJ2-2 and V is TRBV30; maybe TRBD1 (6 bases). V lost 2 bases and J 8 bases, leaving 9 bases between the germline ends. The CDR3 sequence is 12 residues long. Per germline, CDR1 GTSNPN and CDR2 SVGIG (reference sequence). CDR3 region: CAWSRGQGELFF. The CDR3 DNA reads as TGTGCCTGGAGTAGGGGACAAGGGGAGCTGTTTTTT. Filled out from reference TRBV30 and TRBJ2-2, the complete variable domain reads SQTIHQWPATLVQPVGSPLSLECTVEGTSNPNLYWYRQAAGRGLQLLFYSVGIGQISSEVPQNLSASRPQDRQFILSSKKLLLSDSGFYLCAWSRGQGELFFGEGSRLTVL.

The V call is TRBV29-1, the J call TRBJ1-1, with D uncertain. CDR3 length equals 14 residues. CDR1 is SQVTM, CDR2 ANQGSEA, per germline. The V and J ends lost 3 bases and 4 bases respectively, with 15 bases between them. This CDR3 is CSVEISSPGTEAFF. In DNA form, the CDR3 reads TGCAGCGTTGAGATCAGTTCCCCGGGCACTGAAGCTTTCTTT.

The chain joins TRBV28 to TRBJ2-2, with 8 bases fitting TRBD1. The CDR3 length is 15 residues. Germline-derived CDR1 and CDR2 are MDHEN and SYDVKM. V shed 6 bases, J shed 1 base, and the junction held 4 bases outside the gene matches. Here the CDR3 DNA reads TGTGCCAGCAGGCGAGGACAGGGGAACACCGGGGAGCTGTTTTTT. Translating gives CASRRGQGNTGELFF. Full variable domain (rest looked up from reference TRBV28 and TRBJ2-2): DVKVTQSSRYLVKRTGEKVFLECVQDMDHENMFWYRQDPGLGLRLIYFSYDVKMKEKGDIPEGYSVSREKKERFSLILESASTNQTSMYLCASRRGQGNTGELFFGEGSRLTVL.

The chain has TRBV3-1 (or the pseudogene TRBV3-2) and TRBJ2-5; 8 bases map to TRBD2. V lost 5 bases, J lost 2 bases, and 10 bases stayed unmatched. CDR3 length: 16 amino acids. CDR1 is LGHDT and CDR2 is YNNKEL in the germline V gene (reference sequence). The CDR3 DNA reads as TGTGCCAGCAGCGATATTTTTAGCGGGGCTCAAGAGACCCAGTACTTC. It yields the protein CASSDIFSGAQETQYF.

The rearrangement uses TRBV27 and TRBJ1-5; 7 bases are shared with TRBD1. This CDR3 is 15 amino acids long. Trimming cost V 1 base and J 5 bases; bases outside gene matches: 5. The germline V gene has CDR1 MNHEY and CDR2 SMNVEV (reference sequence). This chain's CDR3 is CASSLLGGADQPQHF. The DNA of the CDR3 is TGTGCCAGCAGTTTATTAGGGGGCGCGGATCAGCCCCAGCATTTT.

The chain joins TRBV11-3 to TRBJ2-5, with D maybe TRBD2 (6 bases). The CDR3 has 14 amino acids. Germline V lookup: CDR1 SGHNT, CDR2 YENEEA. The germline V and J ends were trimmed by 1 base and 3 bases, with 9 bases remaining between them. The CDR3 DNA follows: TGTGCCAGCAGCTTAGGTGGAGGGAAAGAGACCCAGTACTTC. This encodes CASSLGGGKETQYF.